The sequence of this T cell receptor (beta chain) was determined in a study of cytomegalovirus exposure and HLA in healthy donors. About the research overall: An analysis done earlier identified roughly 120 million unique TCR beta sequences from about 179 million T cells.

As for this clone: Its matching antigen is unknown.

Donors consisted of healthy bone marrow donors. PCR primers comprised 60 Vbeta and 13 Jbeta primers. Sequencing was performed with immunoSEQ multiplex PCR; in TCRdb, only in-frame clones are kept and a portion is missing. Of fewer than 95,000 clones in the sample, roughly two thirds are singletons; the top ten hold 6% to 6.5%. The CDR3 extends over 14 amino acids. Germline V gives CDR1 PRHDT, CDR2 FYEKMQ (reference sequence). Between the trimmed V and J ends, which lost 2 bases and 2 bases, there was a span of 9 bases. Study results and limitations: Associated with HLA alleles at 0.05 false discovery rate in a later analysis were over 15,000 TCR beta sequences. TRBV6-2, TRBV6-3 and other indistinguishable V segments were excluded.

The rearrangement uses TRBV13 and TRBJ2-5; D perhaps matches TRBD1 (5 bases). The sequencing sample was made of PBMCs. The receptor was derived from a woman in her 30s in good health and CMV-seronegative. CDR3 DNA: TGTGCCAGCAGCTTAAAGACAGCTCAAGAGACCCAGTACTTC. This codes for CASSLKTAQETQYF.